The clone carrying this T cell receptor beta chain was counted between two and nine times. Its specificity is not known. The record originates from a study of T-cell reconstitution after alpha-beta-depleted transplantation in children. CDR1 is SGHRS, CDR2 YFSETQ, per germline. This CDR3 has 15 residues. V lost 5 bases and J lost 4; bases outside the gene matches: 11. Points from the study as a whole: After transplant, high TCRbeta diversity at day 60 in some patients arose from surviving recipient T cells and thymic progenitors. Newly produced T cells mostly accounted for T-cell counts and diversity one year post-transplant. Reports say that about two months after transplant, the alpha-beta T cells came out of several hundred graft clones that had expanded.

The TCRbeta library incorporated unique molecular identifiers. TCRdb fed the PCR reads into MiXCR, producing one record per CDR3 protein. The sample consists of hundreds of thousands of distinct CDR3 sequences, over 10% of them appearing once. This receptor was obtained from a male patient younger than 18 who had a stem cell transplant for acute myeloid leukemia, so the T cells may come from the graft donor. V gene TRBV5-1 combines with J gene TRBJ2-7; 8 nucleotides line up with TRBD2. The specimen was PBMCs, mostly from graft donor cells, collected 360 days after TCRalphabeta/CD19-depleted stem cell transplant. The CDR3 reads CASRKTAGDLYEQYF. The CDR3 region has the DNA TGCGCCAGCAGGAAAACAGCGGGAGATTTGTACGAGCAGTACTTC.